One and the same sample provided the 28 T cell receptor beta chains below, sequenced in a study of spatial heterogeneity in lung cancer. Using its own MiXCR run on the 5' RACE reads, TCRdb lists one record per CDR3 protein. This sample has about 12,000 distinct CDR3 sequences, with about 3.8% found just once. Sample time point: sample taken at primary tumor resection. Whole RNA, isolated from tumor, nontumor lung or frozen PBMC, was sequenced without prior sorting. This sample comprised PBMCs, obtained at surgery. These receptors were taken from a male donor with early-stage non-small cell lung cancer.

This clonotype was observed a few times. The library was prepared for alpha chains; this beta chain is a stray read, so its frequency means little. The CDR3 DNA reads TGTGCCATCAGTGAGTCTGACGAACGGGAGTCGGACGGGGAGCTGTTTTTT. This gives the protein CAISESDERESDGELFF. The J gene is TRBJ2-2, the V gene TRBV10-3, with D possibly TRBD2 on 6 matching bases. Per germline, CDR1 ENHRY and CDR2 SYGVKD. V was cut by 0 bases and J by 7 bases, with 18 bases left in between. The CDR3 sequence is 17 residues long.

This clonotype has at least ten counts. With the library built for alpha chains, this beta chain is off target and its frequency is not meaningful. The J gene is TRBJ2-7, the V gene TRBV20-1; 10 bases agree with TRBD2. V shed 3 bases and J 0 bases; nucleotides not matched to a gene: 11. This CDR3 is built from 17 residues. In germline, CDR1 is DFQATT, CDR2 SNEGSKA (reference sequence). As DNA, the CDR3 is TGCAGTGCTAGTGGCAGTAAACTAGCGGGGAGCTCCTACGAGCAGTACTTC. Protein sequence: CSASGSKLAGSSYEQYF.

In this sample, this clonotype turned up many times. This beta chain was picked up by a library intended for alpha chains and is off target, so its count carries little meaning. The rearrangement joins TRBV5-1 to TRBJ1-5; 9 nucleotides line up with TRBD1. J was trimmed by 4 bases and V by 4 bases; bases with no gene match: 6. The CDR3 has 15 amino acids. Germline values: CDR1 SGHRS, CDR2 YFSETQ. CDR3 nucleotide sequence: TGCGCCAGCAGCCCCGGGACAGGGAAAAATCAGCCCCAGCATTTT. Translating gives CASSPGTGKNQPQHF.

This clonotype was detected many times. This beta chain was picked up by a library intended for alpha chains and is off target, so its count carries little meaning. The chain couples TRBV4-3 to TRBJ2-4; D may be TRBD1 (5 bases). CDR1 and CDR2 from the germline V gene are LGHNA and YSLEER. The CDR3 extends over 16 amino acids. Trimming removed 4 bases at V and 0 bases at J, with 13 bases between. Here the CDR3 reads CASSRELGLAKNIQYF. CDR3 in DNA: TGCGCCAGCAGCCGAGAATTGGGGCTAGCCAAAAACATTCAGTACTTC.

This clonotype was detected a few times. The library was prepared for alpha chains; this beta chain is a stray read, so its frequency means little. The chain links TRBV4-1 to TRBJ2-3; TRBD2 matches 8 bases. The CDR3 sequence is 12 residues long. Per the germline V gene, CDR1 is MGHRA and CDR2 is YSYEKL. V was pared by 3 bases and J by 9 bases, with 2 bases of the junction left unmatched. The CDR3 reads CASSHRGGTQYF. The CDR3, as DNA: TGCGCCAGCAGCCACCGGGGGGGGACGCAGTATTTT.

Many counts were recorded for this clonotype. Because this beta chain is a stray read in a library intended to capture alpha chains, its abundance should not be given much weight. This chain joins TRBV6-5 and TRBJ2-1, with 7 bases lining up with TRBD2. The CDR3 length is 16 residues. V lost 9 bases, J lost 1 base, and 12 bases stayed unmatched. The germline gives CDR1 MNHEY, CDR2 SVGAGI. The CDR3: CASRVGGSRSYNEQFF. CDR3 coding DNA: TGTGCCAGTCGAGTCGGCGGGAGTCGGTCCTACAATGAGCAGTTCTTC.

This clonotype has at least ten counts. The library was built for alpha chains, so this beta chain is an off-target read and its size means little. The CDR3 bases are TGTGCCAGCAGTTACCTAAAGCGGAGCTCCTACAATGAGCAGTTCTTC. It specifies CASSYLKRSSYNEQFF. The chain joins TRBV6-5 to TRBJ2-1, with a tentative D call TRBD2 (5 bases). Germline loops: CDR1 MNHEY, CDR2 SVGAGI. The CDR3 is 16 residues long. Trimming took 2 bases from V and 0 from J, leaving 11 bases between them.

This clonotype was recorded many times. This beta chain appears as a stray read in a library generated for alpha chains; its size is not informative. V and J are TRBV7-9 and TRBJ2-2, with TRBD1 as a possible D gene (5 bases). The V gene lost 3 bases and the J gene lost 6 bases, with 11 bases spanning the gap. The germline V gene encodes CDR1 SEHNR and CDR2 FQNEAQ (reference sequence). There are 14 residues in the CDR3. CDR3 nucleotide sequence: TGTGCCAGCAGCTTTCATCAGGGTGCCGGGGAGCTGTTTTTT. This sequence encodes CASSFHQGAGELFF.

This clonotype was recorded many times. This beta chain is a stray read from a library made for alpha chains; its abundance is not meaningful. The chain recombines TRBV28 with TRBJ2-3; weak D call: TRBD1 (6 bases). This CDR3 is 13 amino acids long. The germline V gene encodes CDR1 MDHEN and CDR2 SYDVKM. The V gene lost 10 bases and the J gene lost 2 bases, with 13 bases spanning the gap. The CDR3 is CATQTGPTDTQYF. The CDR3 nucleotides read TGTGCCACCCAGACAGGACCCACAGATACGCAGTATTTT.

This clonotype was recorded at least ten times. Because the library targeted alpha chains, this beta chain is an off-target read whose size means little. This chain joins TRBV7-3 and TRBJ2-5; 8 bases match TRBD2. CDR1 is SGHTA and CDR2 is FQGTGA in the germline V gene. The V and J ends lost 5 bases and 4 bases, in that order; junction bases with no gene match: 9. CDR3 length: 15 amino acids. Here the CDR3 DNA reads TGTGCCAGCAGCCCCGGGAGGGCCCTCGGAGAGACCCAGTACTTC. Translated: CASSPGRALGETQYF.

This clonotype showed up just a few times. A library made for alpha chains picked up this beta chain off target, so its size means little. CDR3 loop: CASSVQGKETQYF. CDR3 coding DNA: TGTGCCAGCAGCGTCCAGGGAAAAGAGACCCAGTACTTC. The chain is built from TRBV9 and TRBJ2-5; a weak D match, TRBD1 (5 bases). Trimming shortened V by 2 bases and J by 3 bases, and 8 bases separated the two germline ends. This CDR3 comprises 13 residues. Per the germline V gene, CDR1 is SGDLS and CDR2 is YYNGEE.

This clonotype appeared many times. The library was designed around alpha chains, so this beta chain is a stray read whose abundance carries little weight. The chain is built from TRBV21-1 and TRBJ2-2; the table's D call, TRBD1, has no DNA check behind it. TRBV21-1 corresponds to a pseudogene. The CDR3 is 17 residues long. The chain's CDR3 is CASRAIIGTGNTGELFF. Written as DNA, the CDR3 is TGTGCCAGCCGGGCAATAATTGGGACAGGCAACACCGGGGAGCTGTTTTTT.

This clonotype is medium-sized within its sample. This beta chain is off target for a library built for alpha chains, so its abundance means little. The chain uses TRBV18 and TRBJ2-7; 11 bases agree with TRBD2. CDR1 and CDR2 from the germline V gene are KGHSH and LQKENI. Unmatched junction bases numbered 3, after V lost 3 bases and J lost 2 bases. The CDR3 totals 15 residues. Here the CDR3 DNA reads TGTGCCAGCTCACCGACGGGACTAGCGGCCTACGAGCAGTACTTC. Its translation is CASSPTGLAAYEQYF.

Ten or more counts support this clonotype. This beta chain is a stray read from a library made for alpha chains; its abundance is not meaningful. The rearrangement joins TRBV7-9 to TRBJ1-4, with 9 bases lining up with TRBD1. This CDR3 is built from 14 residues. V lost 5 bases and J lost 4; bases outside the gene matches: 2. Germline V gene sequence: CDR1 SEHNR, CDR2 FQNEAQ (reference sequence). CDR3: CASSLDRGNEKLFF. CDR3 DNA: TGTGCCAGCAGCCTGGACAGGGGTAATGAAAAACTGTTTTTT. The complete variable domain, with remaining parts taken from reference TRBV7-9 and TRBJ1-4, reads DTGVSQNPRHKITKRGQNVTFRCDPISEHNRLYWYRQTLGQGPEFLTYFQNEAQLEKSRLLSDRFSAERPKGSFSTLEIQRTEQGDSAMYLCASSLDRGNEKLFFGSGTQLSVL.

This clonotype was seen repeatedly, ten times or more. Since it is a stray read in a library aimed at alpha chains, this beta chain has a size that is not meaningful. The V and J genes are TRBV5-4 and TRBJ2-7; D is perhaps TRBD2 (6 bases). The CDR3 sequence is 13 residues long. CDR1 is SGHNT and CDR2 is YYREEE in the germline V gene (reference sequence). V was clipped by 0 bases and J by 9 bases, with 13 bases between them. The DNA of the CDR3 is TGTGCCAGCAGCTTGGAGCGGTTCGGGGGGCAGTACTTC. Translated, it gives CASSLERFGGQYF.

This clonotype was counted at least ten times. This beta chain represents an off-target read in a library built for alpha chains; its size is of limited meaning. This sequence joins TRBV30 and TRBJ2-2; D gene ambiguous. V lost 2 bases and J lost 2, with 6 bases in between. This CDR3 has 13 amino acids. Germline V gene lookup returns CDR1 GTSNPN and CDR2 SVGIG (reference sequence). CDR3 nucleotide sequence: TGTGCCTGGAGTAACGGAAACACCGGGGAGCTGTTTTTT. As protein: CAWSNGNTGELFF.

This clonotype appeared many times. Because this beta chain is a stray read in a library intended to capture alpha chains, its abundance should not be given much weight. CDR3 DNA sequence: TGCAGTGCTCCATCCCGGACTAGCGGGCAGGACAATGAGCAGTTCTTC. Translated: CSAPSRTSGQDNEQFF. The chain combines TRBV20-1 with TRBJ2-1, with 11 positions matching TRBD2. With V trimmed by 5 bases and J by 5 bases, 11 bases remained unmatched. There are 16 residues in the CDR3. CDR1 and CDR2 from the germline V gene are DFQATT and SNEGSKA (reference sequence).

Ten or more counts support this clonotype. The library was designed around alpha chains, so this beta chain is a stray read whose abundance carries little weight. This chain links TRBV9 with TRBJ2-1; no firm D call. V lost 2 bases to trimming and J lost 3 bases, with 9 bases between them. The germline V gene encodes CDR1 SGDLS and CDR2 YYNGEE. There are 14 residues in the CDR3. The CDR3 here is CASSVGGNYNEQFF. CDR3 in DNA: TGTGCCAGCAGCGTCGGCGGAAACTACAATGAGCAGTTCTTC.

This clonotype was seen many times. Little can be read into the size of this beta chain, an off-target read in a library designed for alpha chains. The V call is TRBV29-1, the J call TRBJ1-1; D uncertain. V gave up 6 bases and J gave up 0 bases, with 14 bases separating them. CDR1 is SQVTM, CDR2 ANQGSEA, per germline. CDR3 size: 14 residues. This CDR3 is CSVSPRTVNTEAFF. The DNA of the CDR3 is TGCAGCGTGAGCCCCAGGACGGTGAACACTGAAGCTTTCTTT.

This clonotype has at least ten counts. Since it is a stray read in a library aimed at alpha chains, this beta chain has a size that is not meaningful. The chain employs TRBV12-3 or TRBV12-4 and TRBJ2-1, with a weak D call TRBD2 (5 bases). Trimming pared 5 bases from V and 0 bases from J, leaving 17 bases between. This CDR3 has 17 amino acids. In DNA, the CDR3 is TGTGCCAGCAGTCCGGGGAGAGGGCGGGTCTCCTACAATGAGCAGTTCTTC. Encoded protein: CASSPGRGRVSYNEQFF.

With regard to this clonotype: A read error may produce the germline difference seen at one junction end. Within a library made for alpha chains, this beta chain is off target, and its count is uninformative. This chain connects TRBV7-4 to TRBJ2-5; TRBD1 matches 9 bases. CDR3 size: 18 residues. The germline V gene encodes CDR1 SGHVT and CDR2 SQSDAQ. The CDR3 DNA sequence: TGTGTCAGCAGCGACCCGGGACAGGGTTCCCCGAAACAAGAGACCCAGTACTTC. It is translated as CVSSDPGQGSPKQETQYF.

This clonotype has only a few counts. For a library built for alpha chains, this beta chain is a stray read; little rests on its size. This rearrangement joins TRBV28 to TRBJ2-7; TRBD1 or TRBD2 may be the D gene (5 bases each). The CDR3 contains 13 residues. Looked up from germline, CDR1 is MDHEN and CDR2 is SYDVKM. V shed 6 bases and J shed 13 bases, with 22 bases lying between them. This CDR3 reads CASRTTNGASHYF. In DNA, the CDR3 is TGTGCCAGCAGGACCACAAACGGGGCCTCCCACTACTTC.

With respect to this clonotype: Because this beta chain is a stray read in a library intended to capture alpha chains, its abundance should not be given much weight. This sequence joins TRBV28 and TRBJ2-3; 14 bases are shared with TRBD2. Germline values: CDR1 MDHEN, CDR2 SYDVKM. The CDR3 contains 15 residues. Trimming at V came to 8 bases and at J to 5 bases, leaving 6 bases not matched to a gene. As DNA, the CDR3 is TGTGCCAGCGGGACTAGCGGGAGAGGGGGAGATACGCAGTATTTT. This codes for CASGTSGRGGDTQYF.

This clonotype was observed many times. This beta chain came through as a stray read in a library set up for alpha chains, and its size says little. The CDR3 sequence: CASSLTGNQPQHF. The CDR3 region has the DNA TGTGCCAGCAGCCTAACAGGGAATCAGCCCCAGCATTTT. This chain joins TRBV3-1 and TRBJ1-5, with a tentative D call TRBD1 (6 bases). V was cut by 4 bases and J by 4 bases, with 8 bases left in between. CDR1 is LGHDT, CDR2 YNNKEL, per germline (reference sequence). The length of the CDR3 is 13 residues.

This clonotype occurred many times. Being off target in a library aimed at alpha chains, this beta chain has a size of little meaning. CDR3 nucleotide sequence: TGTGCCAGCAGCCGGACTAGCGGAGGCGTTGAGACCCAGTACTTC. It yields the protein CASSRTSGGVETQYF. The chain employs TRBV7-2 and TRBJ2-5; 10 bases line up with TRBD2. Germline V gene lookup returns CDR1 SGHTA and CDR2 FQGNSA. CDR3 length: 15 residues. Trimming at V came to 5 bases and at J to 5 bases, leaving 8 bases not matched to a gene.

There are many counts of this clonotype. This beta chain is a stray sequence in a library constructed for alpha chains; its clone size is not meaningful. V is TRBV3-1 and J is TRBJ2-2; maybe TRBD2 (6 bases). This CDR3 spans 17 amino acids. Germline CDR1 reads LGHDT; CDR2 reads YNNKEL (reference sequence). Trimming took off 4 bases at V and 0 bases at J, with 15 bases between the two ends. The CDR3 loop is CASSRHRGSSNTGELFF. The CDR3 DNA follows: TGTGCCAGCAGCCGCCACCGGGGGAGCTCGAACACCGGGGAGCTGTTTTTT.

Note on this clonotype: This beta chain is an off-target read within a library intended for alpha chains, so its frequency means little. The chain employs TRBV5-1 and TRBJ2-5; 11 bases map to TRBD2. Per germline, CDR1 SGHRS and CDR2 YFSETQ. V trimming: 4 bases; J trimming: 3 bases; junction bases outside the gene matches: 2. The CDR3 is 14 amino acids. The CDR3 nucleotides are TGCGCCAGCAGCATGGGACTAGCGGAAGAGACCCAGTACTTC. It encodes CASSMGLAEETQYF.

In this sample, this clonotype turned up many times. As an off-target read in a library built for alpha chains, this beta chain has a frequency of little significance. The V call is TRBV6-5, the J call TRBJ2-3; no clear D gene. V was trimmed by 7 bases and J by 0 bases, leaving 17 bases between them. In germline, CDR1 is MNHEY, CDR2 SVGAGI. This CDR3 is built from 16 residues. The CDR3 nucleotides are TGTGCCAGCACCTACCCCGACGGTCATAGCACAGATACGCAGTATTTT. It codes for CASTYPDGHSTDTQYF.